One sample yielded the 4 T cell receptor beta chains listed below, sequenced in a study of response to subunit inactivated influenza vaccine. TCRdb called the RT-PCR reads again in MiXCR, with one record for every CDR3 protein. The table has fewer than 600,000 distinct CDR3 sequences, 7.2% seen once; the top ten hold around 13%. Sequenced material: PBMCs from blood, taken 23 to 25 months after vaccination. Receptors originate from a man aged 45 to 75 who received an inactivated influenza vaccine.

Ten or more counts support this clonotype. J is TRBJ2-5 and V is TRBV11-2; D is undetermined. Trimming cost V 5 bases and J 1 base, with 11 bases left between them. The CDR3 is made up of 14 amino acids. Germline lookup yields CDR1 SGHAT and CDR2 FQNNGV. CDR3 bases: TGTGCCAGCAGCCCTCAATGGACCCAAGAGACCCAGTACTTC. It codes for CASSPQWTQETQYF. Drawing the rest from reference TRBV11-2 and TRBJ2-5, the complete variable domain is EAGVAQSPRYKIIEKRQSVAFWCNPISGHATLYWYQQILGQGPKLLIQFQNNGVVDDSQLPKDRFSAERLKGVDSTLKIQPAKLEDSAVYLCASSPQWTQETQYFGPGTRLLVL.

The chain joins TRBV6-8 to TRBJ1-3; D possibly corresponds to TRBD1 (6 bases). Trimming pared 6 bases from V and 3 bases from J, leaving 9 bases between. Germline V lookup: CDR1 MNHGY, CDR2 SAAAGT. CDR3 length equals 13 residues. The CDR3 bases are TGTGCCAGCAGATACAGGGTTGGAAACACCATATATTTT. Translating gives CASRYRVGNTIYF.

This clonotype was counted many times. The rearrangement joins TRBV29-1 to TRBJ2-1; D is unresolved. The germline gives CDR1 SQVTM, CDR2 ANQGSEA. Trimming left V 6 bases short and J 7 bases short, with 13 bases between. This CDR3 is 12 amino acids long. DNA of the CDR3: TGCAGCGTCGGATGGATAGGGAATGAGCAGTTCTTC. Protein: CSVGWIGNEQFF.

In its sample, this clonotype was seen many times. The chain recombines TRBV7-2 with TRBJ2-3; D call uncertain. Per the germline V gene, CDR1 is SGHTA and CDR2 is FQGNSA. The CDR3 runs 14 residues. V was shortened by 3 bases and J by 0 bases, with 7 bases between the two germline ends. The CDR3 region is CASSFYGSTDTQYF. CDR3 in DNA: TGTGCCAGCAGCTTTTACGGGAGCACAGATACGCAGTATTTT. The variable domain in full, completed from reference TRBV7-2 and TRBJ2-3, reads GAGVSQSPSNKVTEKGKDVELRCDPISGHTALYWYRQSLGQGLEFLIYFQGNSAPDKSGLPSDRFSAERTGGSVSTLTIQRTQQEDSAVYLCASSFYGSTDTQYFGPGTRLTVL.